Below, one TCR beta chain is given with its context. Its antigen remains unknown. A single base separates this from a much larger clone, so it may be a read error. The conserved closing phenylalanine or tryptophan is absent in this CDR3, likely reflecting a read error. These data originate in a study of tumor and adjacent non-tumor tissue in lung cancer. Study-wide context: Patients comprised about a dozen adenocarcinoma, a couple of squamous cell carcinoma and 1 small cell lung cancer.

General study results and limits: Normal lung showed higher cumulative top 100 clone frequency than tumor. Patients with more diverse tumor TCRs had worse survival.

The germline V gene encodes CDR1 MDHEN and CDR2 SYDVKM. V was clipped by 4 bases and J by 6 bases; unmatched bases: 13. This CDR3 is built from 16 residues. TCRbeta libraries were built with three rounds of nested PCR, modified from ARM-PCR. TCRdb fed the multiplex PCR reads into MiXCR, producing one record per CDR3 protein. Here the sample spans over 85,000 distinct CDR3 sequences, under 90% being singletons. The template was RNA from unsorted bulk tissue. Donors were chemotherapy-naive, newly diagnosed lung cancer surgical patients in China, August–late 2014. The chain links TRBV28 to TRBJ2-3, with TRBD1 matching 7 bases. The TCR originated in a man in his 70s with non-small cell lung cancer. The sequencing sample was made of lung tumor tissue. The CDR3 DNA follows: TGTGCCAGCAGTTACTACGGGACAGCCAGGTTTGATACGCAGTATATT. This translates into CASSYYGTARFDTQYI.